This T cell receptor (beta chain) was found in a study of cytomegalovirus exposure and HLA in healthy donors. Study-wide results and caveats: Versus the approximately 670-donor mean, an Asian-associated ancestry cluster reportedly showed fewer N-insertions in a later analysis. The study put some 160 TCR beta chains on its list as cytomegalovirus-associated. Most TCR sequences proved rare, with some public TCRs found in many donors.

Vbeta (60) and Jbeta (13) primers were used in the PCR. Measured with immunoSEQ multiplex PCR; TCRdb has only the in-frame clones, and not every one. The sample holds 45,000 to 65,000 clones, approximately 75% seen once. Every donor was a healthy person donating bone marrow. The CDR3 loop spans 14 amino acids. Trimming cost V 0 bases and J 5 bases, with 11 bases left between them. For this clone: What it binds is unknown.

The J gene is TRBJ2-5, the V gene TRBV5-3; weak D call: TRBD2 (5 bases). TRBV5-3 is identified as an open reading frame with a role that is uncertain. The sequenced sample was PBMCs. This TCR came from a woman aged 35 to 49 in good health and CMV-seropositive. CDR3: CARSLAGFRETQYF. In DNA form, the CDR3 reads TGTGCCAGAAGCTTGGCGGGATTTCGTGAGACCCAGTACTTC.